This T cell receptor beta chain emerged from a study of CD8 T cells in Susac syndrome. Reverse transcription used roughly 0.45 to 1 ug RNA and random hexamers. It was immunoSEQ multiplex PCR that amplified TCR beta CDR3 across 54 Vbeta and 13 Jbeta. In TCRdb, the immunoSEQ multiplex PCR reads were re-called with MiXCR into one record per CDR3 protein. The sample carries 150,000 to 200,000 distinct CDR3 sequences, around 94% recorded once. Controls comprised healthy donors matched for age and sex. Sequenced: CD4+ T cells from PBMCs. The clonotype comes from a human donor in good health.

The CDR3 sequence is CASSQVPIIKGGETYEQYF. The CDR3 DNA is TGCGCCAGCAGCCAAGTTCCTATAATAAAAGGGGGCGAAACCTACGAGCAGTACTTC. This chain links TRBV4-3 with TRBJ2-7, with 7 bases aligning to TRBD1. The V and J ends lost 1 base and 2 bases, in that order; junction bases with no gene match: 17. The germline V gene encodes CDR1 LGHNA and CDR2 YSLEER. The CDR3 contains 19 residues.